The sequence of this T cell receptor beta chain was determined in a study of molecular identifiers for immune sequencing clone quantification. TCRdb re-analysed the PCR reads in MiXCR, keeping a single row per CDR3 protein. The data show about 320,000 distinct CDR3 sequences, about a fifth seen once. This clonotype was seen repeatedly, ten times or more. Source material: naive CD8+ T cells from blood, with Jurkat cell RNA spiked in. Stated subset: FACS-sorted CD8+CD4-CCR7+CD45RA+ naive T cells. The receptor was isolated from a human donor in good health. Some libraries in this study had Jurkat cell RNA spiked in.

CDR3 residues: CSARVPGGSGGPYEQYF. For the CDR3, the DNA is TGCAGTGCTAGAGTCCCTGGAGGTAGCGGGGGACCCTACGAGCAGTACTTC. The chain uses TRBV20-1 and TRBJ2-7, with 9 nucleotides matching TRBD2. This CDR3 has 17 residues. Germline V gives CDR1 DFQATT, CDR2 SNEGSKA (reference sequence). Trimming removed 1 base from V and 2 bases from J; junction bases left unmatched: 12.